The source of this T cell receptor beta chain is a study of beta chain features in type 1 diabetes. Looking at the study overall: Patients looked much like healthy donors when it came to age, gender and cell yields.

This CDR3 spans 12 amino acids. The germline V and J ends were trimmed by 6 bases and 9 bases, with 13 bases remaining between them. Germline V gives CDR1 MNHEY, CDR2 SMNVEV (reference sequence). Reverse transcription of all isolated RNA meant that expressed TCRB transcripts were sequenced. The data were produced by immunoSEQ multiplex PCR, yet TCRdb's version contains in-frame clones alone and is incomplete. The repertoire holds around 340,000 clones, with around 8.5% as singletons. Study-wide points: In cDNA sequencing, cells with high TCR expression could be over-represented. Researchers report that Type 1 diabetes patients had moderately but significantly shorter TCRB CDR3s across all four CD4+ subsets.

Populations obtained by sorting all exceeded 95% purity. This clone appeared a few times. Antigen: not known. The sample comprised central memory CD4+ T cells from blood. This receptor was taken from a man aged 25-45 years with type 1 diabetes. This rearrangement joins TRBV27 to TRBJ2-3; TRBD2 is a possible D gene (5 bases). Written as DNA, the CDR3 is TGTGCCAGCAGCCCGGCCTCGGGGACGCAGTATTTT. Translated: CASSPASGTQYF.